Following are 26 T cell receptor beta chains from one sample sequenced in a study of T-cell memory formation after mild COVID-19. TCRdb re-derived calls from the 5' RACE reads in MiXCR, one entry per CDR3 protein. This table has about 350,000 distinct CDR3 sequences, approximately 13% appearing once. The sequencing input was PBMCs or a T cell subset sorted from them (not recorded which). Every receptor here comes from a young man who had mild COVID-19 (a few samples of this study predate the infection). Cell type and time point are not known.

Written as DNA, the CDR3 is TGTGCCAGCTCACCTGGTTGGGGGAAGATCTATGGCTACACCTTC. This encodes CASSPGWGKIYGYTF. The chain has TRBV18 and TRBJ1-2; D is perhaps TRBD1 (5 bases). The CDR3 contains 15 residues. Per germline, CDR1 KGHSH and CDR2 LQKENI. Trimming removed 3 bases at V and 4 bases at J, with 15 bases between.

The V call is TRBV4-1, the J call TRBJ1-4; D remains unclear. CDR3 length equals 16 residues. Germline V lookup: CDR1 MGHRA, CDR2 YSYEKL. The V and J ends lost 1 base and 4 bases respectively, with 13 bases between them. This CDR3 reads CASSQGGINYNEKLFF. The CDR3 nucleotides read TGCGCCAGCAGCCAAGGAGGGATCAACTATAATGAAAAACTGTTTTTT.

This clonotype was counted a few times. CDR3: CASSYLAGPQDTQYF. The DNA for the CDR3 is TGTGCCAGCAGTTACCTGGCAGGGCCCCAAGATACGCAGTATTTT. V gene TRBV6-5 combines with J gene TRBJ2-3; D is possibly TRBD1 (5 bases). This CDR3 comprises 15 residues. Germline lookup yields CDR1 MNHEY and CDR2 SVGAGI. Trimming took 2 bases from V and 5 from J, leaving 14 bases between them.

This clonotype was seen repeatedly, ten times or more. CDR3 protein: CASSRTGVTNEQYF. Written as DNA, the CDR3 is TGCGCCAGCAGCCGGACAGGGGTTACAAACGAGCAGTACTTC. The chain links TRBV5-1 to TRBJ2-7; 9 nucleotides line up with TRBD1. V shed 4 bases, J shed 5 bases, and the junction held 7 bases outside the gene matches. From germline, CDR1 is SGHRS and CDR2 YFSETQ. There are 14 residues in the CDR3.

This clonotype was recorded a few times. J is TRBJ2-3 and V is TRBV4-2; 10 nucleotides align to TRBD2. Germline assignment: CDR1 LGHNA and CDR2 YNFKEQ. The CDR3 spans 15 residues. V dropped 2 bases and J dropped 2; count of bases not matched to a gene: 1. The CDR3 region is CASSQLAGATDTQYF. The CDR3 DNA sequence: TGTGCCAGCAGCCAACTAGCGGGGGCCACAGATACGCAGTATTTT.

The rearrangement joins TRBV6-6 to TRBJ1-6; possible D gene TRBD1, 5 bases. Per germline, CDR1 MNHNY and CDR2 SVGAGI (reference sequence). CDR3 length equals 16 residues. The V gene lost 5 bases and the J gene lost 7 bases, with 18 bases spanning the gap. CDR3 DNA: TGTGCCAGCAGTCCGTCCTCAGGGACTGACAATTCACCCCTCCACTTT. Amino acid sequence: CASSPSSGTDNSPLHF.

The chain combines TRBV5-1 with TRBJ2-2; D gene uncertain. Germline lookup yields CDR1 SGHRS and CDR2 YFSETQ. V lost 5 bases and J 5 bases, leaving 10 bases between the germline ends. This CDR3 is built from 13 residues. Here the CDR3 reads CASRVIETGELFF. In DNA, the CDR3 is TGCGCCAGCAGGGTTATAGAGACCGGGGAGCTGTTTTTT.

The V and J genes are TRBV13 and TRBJ2-5; D is possibly TRBD1 or TRBD2 (5 bases each). This CDR3 contains 14 residues. Trimming shortened V by 5 bases and J by 4 bases, and 14 bases separated the two germline ends. Germline CDR1 and CDR2: PRHDT and FYEKMQ (reference sequence). CDR3 sequence reads: CASSLGTWGETQYF. CDR3 in DNA: TGTGCCAGCAGCCTCGGGACCTGGGGAGAGACCCAGTACTTC. Looking up the rest from reference TRBV13 and TRBJ2-5 gives the full variable domain: AAGVIQSPRHLIKEKRETATLKCYPIPRHDTVYWYQQGPGQDPQFLISFYEKMQSDKGSIPDRFSAQQFSDYHSELNMSSLELGDSALYFCASSLGTWGETQYFGPGTRLLVL.

The table lists this clonotype with many counts. V gene TRBV7-9 combines with J gene TRBJ2-7; unclear D gene. CDR3 length: 12 residues. V was cut by 5 bases and J by 7 bases, with 12 bases left in between. CDR1 is SEHNR and CDR2 is FQNEAQ in the germline V gene (reference sequence). The CDR3 reads CASSPGSSEQYF. As DNA, the CDR3 is TGTGCCAGCAGCCCGGGTAGCAGTGAGCAGTACTTC.

V is TRBV7-6 and J is TRBJ2-1; D possibly matches TRBD1 or TRBD2 (5 bases each). This CDR3 comprises 15 residues. V gave up 1 base and J gave up 9 bases, with 16 bases separating them. Germline V gives CDR1 SGHVS, CDR2 FNYEAQ. The chain's CDR3 is CASSLVGPIDGEQFF. As DNA, the CDR3 is TGTGCCAGCAGCTTAGTGGGACCGATAGACGGTGAGCAGTTCTTC.

The gene calls are TRBV7-3 and TRBJ2-1; the match to TRBD1 covers 9 bases. CDR1 and CDR2 from the germline V gene are SGHTA and FQGTGA. J was trimmed by 6 bases and V by 4 bases; bases with no gene match: 10. There are 16 residues in the CDR3. The CDR3 spells CASSWDLGQGINEQFF. CDR3 bases: TGTGCCAGCAGCTGGGACCTGGGACAGGGTATCAATGAGCAGTTCTTC.

This sequence joins TRBV5-1 and TRBJ2-3, with 10 positions matching TRBD2. CDR3 length: 14 residues. From germline, CDR1 is SGHRS and CDR2 YFSETQ. With 6 bases clipped from V and 10 bases from J, the junction kept 11 bases outside the gene matches. The CDR3 sequence is CASIQTSGPHPQYF. Here the CDR3 DNA reads TGCGCCAGCATCCAGACTAGCGGGCCTCATCCGCAGTATTTT.

This clonotype counts as medium-sized. The chain combines TRBV5-1 with TRBJ1-5; D is ambiguous. Germline lookup yields CDR1 SGHRS and CDR2 YFSETQ. Trimming removed 1 base from V and 4 bases from J, with 6 bases in between. This CDR3 contains 13 residues. The CDR3 spells CASSLNGNQPQHF. CDR3 DNA: TGCGCCAGCAGCTTGAACGGGAATCAGCCCCAGCATTTT.

This clonotype was found a few times. This chain joins TRBV5-1 and TRBJ2-5; 10 bases agree with TRBD1. Germline V gives CDR1 SGHRS, CDR2 YFSETQ. The CDR3 totals 16 residues. J was trimmed by 2 bases and V by 0 bases; bases with no gene match: 4. This CDR3 reads CASSLEGQGSQETQYF. For the CDR3, the DNA is TGCGCCAGCAGCTTGGAGGGACAGGGGTCGCAAGAGACCCAGTACTTC.

The sample holds a few counts of this clonotype. The chain recombines TRBV14 with TRBJ1-2; 8 bases map to TRBD1. The germline CDR1 and CDR2 sequences are SGHDN and FVKESK. V trimming: 5 bases; J trimming: 4 bases; junction bases outside the gene matches: 6. CDR3 size: 14 residues. In DNA, the CDR3 is TGTGCCAGCAGCTTCGGACAGGGAGTCTATGGCTACACCTTC. Protein: CASSFGQGVYGYTF.

This sequence joins TRBV29-1 and TRBJ2-1; 10 nucleotides match TRBD2. The CDR3 sequence is 14 residues long. Germline CDR1 reads SQVTM; CDR2 reads ANQGSEA. With V trimmed by 4 bases and J by 9 bases, 9 bases remained unmatched. CDR3 DNA sequence: TGCAGCGTTGTATGGCTAGCGGGGGCCCTTGAGCAGTTCTTC. It codes for CSVVWLAGALEQFF.

V gene TRBV7-9 combines with J gene TRBJ2-1, with 10 bases matching TRBD2. This CDR3 comprises 17 residues. Trimming took 5 bases from V and 3 from J; bases not matched to a gene: 10. Germline CDR1 reads SEHNR; CDR2 reads FQNEAQ (reference sequence). CDR3 protein: CASSVVSGGAYYNEQFF. CDR3 DNA sequence: TGTGCCAGCAGCGTCGTAAGCGGGGGGGCCTACTACAATGAGCAGTTCTTC.

This clonotype appeared a few times. The chain is built from TRBV7-9 and TRBJ1-1; D gene uncertain. The V gene's germline CDR1 is SEHNR and CDR2 FQNEAQ (reference sequence). V was clipped by 5 bases and J by 5 bases, with 12 bases between them. The CDR3 is 13 residues long. The CDR3 sequence: CASSKNSGTEAFF. The CDR3 DNA follows: TGTGCCAGCAGCAAAAATTCGGGTACTGAAGCTTTCTTT.

As DNA, the CDR3 is TGCGCCAGCAGCCAAGTTAAGGTTCCGGGTAGAAGGGCTTTCTTT. This codes for CASSQVKVPGRRAFF. The gene calls are TRBV4-1 and TRBJ1-1; D call uncertain. The V end lost 1 base, the J end lost 11 bases, and 20 bases lay between the germline ends. Germline V gene data show CDR1 as MGHRA and CDR2 as YSYEKL. The CDR3 has 15 residues.

This clonotype showed up just a few times. The chain employs TRBV5-6 and TRBJ2-3; no firm D call. The CDR3 loop spans 13 amino acids. CDR1 is SGHDT, CDR2 YYEEEE, per germline. The ends were cut back, 6 bases at V and 2 bases at J, with 10 bases in the middle. The CDR3 nucleotides are TGTGCCAGCAACCCCGGGCACACAGATACGCAGTATTTT. It translates to CASNPGHTDTQYF.

This clonotype has a count of ten or more. The genes are TRBV5-1 and TRBJ2-2; D possibly corresponds to TRBD1 (5 bases). Germline V CDR1 and CDR2: SGHRS, YFSETQ. CDR3 size: 14 residues. V lost 1 base to trimming and J lost 5 bases, with 9 bases between them. The chain's CDR3 is CASSLWGRTGELFF. The DNA for the CDR3 is TGCGCCAGCAGCTTGTGGGGCCGGACCGGGGAGCTGTTTTTT.

The J gene is TRBJ1-2, the V gene TRBV7-8; D is ambiguous. The CDR3 totals 14 residues. Germline V lookup: CDR1 SGHVS, CDR2 FQNEAQ. The V and J ends lost 5 bases and 3 bases respectively, with 13 bases between them. The CDR3 DNA reads TGTGCCAGCAGCGCGGCCACTCTCCACTATGGCTACACCTTC. This encodes CASSAATLHYGYTF.

V is TRBV20-1 and J is TRBJ2-5; 7 bases are shared with TRBD2. The germline V gene has CDR1 DFQATT and CDR2 SNEGSKA (reference sequence). This CDR3 contains 15 residues. The ends lost 1 base at V and 4 bases at J; junction bases unmatched: 9. The chain's CDR3 is CSARGGGGVGETQYF. DNA for the CDR3: TGCAGTGCTAGAGGGGGCGGGGGAGTCGGAGAGACCCAGTACTTC.

V usage is TRBV10-1 and J usage is TRBJ2-5; no firm D call. The CDR3 sequence is 13 residues long. Germline-derived CDR1 and CDR2 are WNHNN and SYGVQD (reference sequence). Trimming removed 3 bases at V and 3 bases at J, with 8 bases between. The CDR3 spells CASSEDSEETQYF. Here the CDR3 DNA reads TGCGCCAGCAGTGAAGACTCAGAAGAGACCCAGTACTTC.

This clonotype was counted only a few times. V is TRBV7-3 and J is TRBJ2-1; TRBD2 matches 10 bases. The V and J ends lost 5 bases and 8 bases, in that order; junction bases with no gene match: 9. CDR3 length: 15 residues. Germline V gives CDR1 SGHTA, CDR2 FQGTGA. The CDR3 sequence: CASSTKRGGLDEQFF. The CDR3 DNA reads TGTGCCAGCAGCACCAAGCGGGGGGGCCTGGATGAGCAGTTCTTC.

The rearrangement uses TRBV5-1 and TRBJ2-3, with 7 bases aligning to TRBD2. The length of the CDR3 is 15 residues. Germline V lookup: CDR1 SGHRS, CDR2 YFSETQ. With 5 bases clipped from V and 2 bases from J, the junction kept 8 bases outside the gene matches. The CDR3 reads CASRPGLVPTDTQYF. CDR3 sequence (DNA): TGCGCCAGCAGACCCGGACTAGTACCCACAGATACGCAGTATTTT.